Here is one TCR beta chain with its context. Antigen: not known. This specimen comes from a study of identifying expanded T cells in peripheral blood. Notes on the study in general: Differentially abundant clones: around 1.2 between replicates, about 17 at two to three weeks, less than 20 at four. Across healthy donors, higher total template counts meant significantly greater approximately two-week count variance.

The CDR3 length is 13 residues. Deletions cut 5 bases from V and 7 bases from J, with 15 bases between. Germline CDR1 and CDR2: MDHEN and SYDVKM. Collection occurred without any documented infections or immune events in donors. Clones were sequenced by immunoSEQ multiplex PCR, and TCRdb holds only the in-frame ones, with some missing. Of some 99,000 clones in the sample, around 90% are singletons; the top ten hold 8.4%. The clonotype originates from a person aged 18 to 75 in good health. The V and J genes are TRBV28 and TRBJ2-7; D is perhaps TRBD1 or TRBD2 (5 bases each). The sequenced sample was blood. The CDR3 sequence is CASSPGLGQEQYF. Written as DNA, the CDR3 is TGTGCCAGCAGTCCGGGGCTAGGCCAGGAGCAGTACTTC.